The clone carrying this TCR beta chain was observed once. Its antigen is not known. CDR1 is SNHLY, CDR2 FYNNEI, per germline. CDR3 size: 15 residues. V was pared by 7 bases and J by 0 bases, with 14 bases between. Using immunoSEQ multiplex PCR, the repertoire was profiled, and TCRdb retains in-frame clones only, with some absent. The repertoire holds about 69,000 clones, with roughly 84% as singletons. Baseline, cycle 4 day 1, and cycle 7 day 1 were the blood sampling points. The sample is drawn from a study of OX40 agonist ivuxolimab in advanced cancers. Study at large: Patients received ivuxolimab, an intravenous treatment, every 2 weeks at 0.01 to 10 mg/kg.

Study outcomes and limitations: Doses of 0.1 to 3.0 mg/kg were accompanied by clonal expansion of CD4+ and CD8+ blood T cells by week 6.

This receptor was taken from an adult with an advanced solid tumor such as melanoma, head and neck, liver or kidney cancer. The sequencing used CD4+ or CD8+ T cells sorted from blood, collected in a trial of the OX40 agonist ivuxolimab. The chain links TRBV2 to TRBJ2-3, with TRBD2 as a possible D gene (6 bases). The CDR3 bases are TGTGCCAGCACCCAACTGGCGGGGAGCACAGATACGCAGTATTTT. Its translation: CASTQLAGSTDTQYF.